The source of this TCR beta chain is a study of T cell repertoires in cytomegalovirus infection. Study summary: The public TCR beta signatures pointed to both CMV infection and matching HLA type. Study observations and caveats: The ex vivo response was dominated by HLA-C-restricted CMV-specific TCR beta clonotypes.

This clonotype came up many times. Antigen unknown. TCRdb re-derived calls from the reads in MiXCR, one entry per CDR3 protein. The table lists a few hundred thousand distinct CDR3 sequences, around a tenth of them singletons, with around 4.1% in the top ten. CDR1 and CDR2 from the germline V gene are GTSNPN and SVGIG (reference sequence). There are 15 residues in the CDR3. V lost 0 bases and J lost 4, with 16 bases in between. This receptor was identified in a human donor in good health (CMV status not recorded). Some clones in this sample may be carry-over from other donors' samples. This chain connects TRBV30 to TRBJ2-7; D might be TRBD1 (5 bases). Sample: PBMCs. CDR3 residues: CAWSVGRDRMYEQYF. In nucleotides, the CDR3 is TGTGCCTGGAGTGTCGGTCGTGACAGAATGTACGAGCAGTACTTC.